This T cell receptor (beta chain) was recorded in a study of T cells in Graves' hyperthyroidism and ophthalmopathy (dated by TCRdb to the late 2010s). Concerning the study at large: Peripheral blood was collected at initial diagnosis, before any treatment. The 85 to 100 discovery patients were randomly split 7:3 into training and test sets. In about 6 Graves' hyperthyroidism patients, the study also compared T-cell repertoires from thyroid tissue with T-cell repertoires from blood. After blood sampling, hyperthyroidism patients were treated with methimazole at a starting dose of 30 mg daily, and ophthalmopathy patients were treated with high-dose intravenous methylprednisolone. To identify TCR V-J signatures that set the groups apart, the researchers used a discovery cohort of 100 patients, made up of around 42 with Graves' ophthalmopathy and 57 with stable Graves' hyperthyroidism. The paper describes TCR Vbeta CDR3 sequencing of around 140 peripheral blood samples, made up of 40 to 45 ophthalmopathy patients, 70 to 75 hyperthyroidism patients and 17 progressor patients. Prospective prediction of ophthalmopathy was tested in an independent validation cohort of some 20 hyperthyroidism patients and 15 to 17 patients who later progressed to ophthalmopathy. The research as a whole found: No statistical method was used to set the sample size in advance, and investigators knew the group allocation. Most expanded thyroid clonotypes (frequency above 0.001) were also found in blood, which suggests that blood repertoires may mirror thyroid immune responses. In validation, the model predicted progression to ophthalmopathy with approximately 71% sensitivity and approximately 78% specificity, a median of 6.5 months before onset. In cross-validation, a model built on a 13 V-J signature told ophthalmopathy apart from stable hyperthyroidism with approximately 90% sensitivity and around 83% specificity, and in testing the same model reached 80%/75%.

The TCR beta CDR3 regions were amplified from RNA transcripts. The TCR CDR3 was subjected to a first round of RT-PCR using the HTBI primer set and the Qiagen OneStep RT-PCR kit. A second multiplex PCR round built the libraries, followed by size selection and purification. Paired-end sequencing of the libraries was performed with 100 bp reads on an Illumina HiSeq2000. The paper's data handling went like this. Raw data were processed with SOAPnuke, discarding reads with adapters, uncalled bases, mean Phred below 15, or no exact constant-primer or identifier match. High-quality paired reads were merged using COPE v1.2.5, and each unique nucleotide sequence was defined as a clonotype. MiTCR v1.1 was used to align the clonotypes against IMGT TRBV, TRBD and TRBJ reference segments. Only V-J combinations with frequency above 0.0001, covering 98% to 99.2% of repertoires, were analysed. The TCS score was defined as the ratio of F50 (clonal expansion) to E x V (chaos), calculated using BLOSUM62-based TCRdist between CDR3 peptides within each V-J. Welch's t-statistics and random forest reduced fewer than 600 V-J features to about 12, which were used in a naive Bayes classifier (R e1071). TCRdb cleaned the public reads at Q25 with fastp, built clones with MiXCR and kept in-frame beta chains. For every CDR3 protein sequence, its rows merge into one entry that carries the most common genes and DNA. Here the V and J calls rest on TCRdb's processing, not on the authors' analysis. The sample table lists 460,000 or so distinct CDR3 sequences, under 15% of them with a count of one. The ten largest clones take up less than 20% of the sample.

This clonotype was found a few times. The specificity of this receptor is unknown. Qualities for individual bases were not recorded, and no much larger clone is one base off. A patient counted as having stable Graves' hyperthyroidism if no progression to ophthalmopathy occurred over 18 months of follow-up. The hyperthyroidism patients were between 18 and 65 years old and newly diagnosed, with a disease duration of less than 2 months. Exclusion was applied to patients with uncontrolled infections, other autoimmune diseases, pregnancy or lactation. Diagnoses were established on the basis of clinical symptoms, serum thyroxine and TRAb, thyroid ultrasound, and orbital computed tomography. PBMCs were separated from roughly 9.3 ml of fresh peripheral blood using Ficoll-Paque density gradient centrifugation. Total RNA was extracted using Trizol reagent, and RNA quality was assessed on an Agilent 2100 Bioanalyzer.

Relative to germline, V is 6 bases shorter and J is 4 bases shorter, with 15 bases between their ends. The CDR3, cysteine through phenylalanine, is 15 amino acids long. The DNA shown is the 45-base CDR3, in frame from base 1. The germline V gene (reference sequence) provides CDR1 LNHDA and CDR2 SQIVND. The specimen sequenced was blood. The origin of this receptor is a young woman with Graves' hyperthyroidism. This sequence uses TRBV19 and TRBJ2-2, with TRBD2 perhaps the D gene, on 5 matching bases. The CDR3 corresponds to CASSPSVGSTGELFF. The nucleotide sequence reads TGTGCCAGTAGCCCCTCGGTGGGGAGCACCGGGGAGCTGTTTTTT.